The T cell receptor beta chain described here comes from a study of blood T cell repertoires in COVID-19. Study at large: Donors in the United States, Italy and Spain gave samples during acute or convalescent COVID-19.

Per the germline V gene, CDR1 is LNHDA and CDR2 is SQIVND (reference sequence). This CDR3 comprises 14 residues. V was cut by 5 bases and J by 9 bases, with 14 bases left in between. Sequencing used immunoSEQ multiplex PCR; TCRdb keeps in-frame clones, though not all of them. The repertoire consists of about 210,000 clones, with over 75% occurring once and the leading ten covering 7.5% to 10%. Cohorts were determined from participant-reported clinical history. Sequenced sample: PBMCs or T cells enriched from blood (not recorded which). The chain has TRBV19 and TRBJ1-6; D gene uncertain. The source is a man between 35 and 55 years old who had recovered from COVID-19. CDR3 nucleotides: TGTGCCAGTAGTGGTCAAGTCAGTGTTTCACCCCTCCACTTT. Its protein product is CASSGQVSVSPLHF.